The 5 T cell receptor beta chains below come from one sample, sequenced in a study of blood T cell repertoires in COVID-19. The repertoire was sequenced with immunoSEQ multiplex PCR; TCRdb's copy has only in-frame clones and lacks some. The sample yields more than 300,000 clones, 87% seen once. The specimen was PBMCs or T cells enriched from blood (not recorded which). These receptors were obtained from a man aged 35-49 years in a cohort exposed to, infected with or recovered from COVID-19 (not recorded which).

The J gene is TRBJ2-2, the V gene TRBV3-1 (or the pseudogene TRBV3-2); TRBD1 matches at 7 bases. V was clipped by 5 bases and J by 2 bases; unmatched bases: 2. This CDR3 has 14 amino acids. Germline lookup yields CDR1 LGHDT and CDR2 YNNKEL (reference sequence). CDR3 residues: CASSYRGNTGELFF. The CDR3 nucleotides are TGTGCCAGCAGCTACAGGGGCAACACCGGGGAGCTGTTTTTT.

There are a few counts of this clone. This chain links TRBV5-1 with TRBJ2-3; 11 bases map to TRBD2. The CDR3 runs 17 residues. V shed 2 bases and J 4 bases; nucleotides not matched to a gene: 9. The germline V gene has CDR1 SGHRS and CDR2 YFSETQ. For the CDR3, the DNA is TGCGCCAGCAGCTTCGGACTTAGCGGGAGGGGCGCAGATACGCAGTATTTT. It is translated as CASSFGLSGRGADTQYF.

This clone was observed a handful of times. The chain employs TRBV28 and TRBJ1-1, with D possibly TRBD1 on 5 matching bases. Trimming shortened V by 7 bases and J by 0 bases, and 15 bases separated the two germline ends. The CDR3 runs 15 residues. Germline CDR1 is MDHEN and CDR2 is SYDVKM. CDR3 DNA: TGTGCCAGCACCAACAGGAAAACGGTGAACACTGAAGCTTTCTTT. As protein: CASTNRKTVNTEAFF.

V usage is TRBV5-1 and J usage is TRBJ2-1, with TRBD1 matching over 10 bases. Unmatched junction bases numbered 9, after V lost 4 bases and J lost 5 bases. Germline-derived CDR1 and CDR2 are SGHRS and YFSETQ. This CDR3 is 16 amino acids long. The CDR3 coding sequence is TGCGCCAGCAGCGTTTCCCCGGGACAGGGGAACAATGAGCAGTTCTTC. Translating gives CASSVSPGQGNNEQFF.

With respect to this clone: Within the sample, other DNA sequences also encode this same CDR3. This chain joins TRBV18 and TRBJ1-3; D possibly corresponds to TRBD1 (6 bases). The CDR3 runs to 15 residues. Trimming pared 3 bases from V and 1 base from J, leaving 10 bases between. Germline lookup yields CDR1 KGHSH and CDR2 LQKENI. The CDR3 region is CASSPGTTSGNTIYF. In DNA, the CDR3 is TGTGCCAGCTCACCCGGGACAACGTCTGGAAACACCATATATTTT.